The 18 T cell receptor beta chains below all came from one sample that was sequenced in a study of blood T cell repertoires in COVID-19. Using immunoSEQ multiplex PCR, the repertoire was profiled, and TCRdb retains in-frame clones only, with some absent. The sample consists of 140,000 to 150,000 clones, roughly 75% of them appearing once. Material for sequencing was PBMCs or T cells enriched from blood (not recorded which). These receptors all come from a woman in her forties or fifties who had recovered from COVID-19.

This chain joins TRBV6-5 and TRBJ1-1; no firm D call. The ends were cut back, 4 bases at V and 1 base at J, with 10 bases in the middle. The germline V gene has CDR1 MNHEY and CDR2 SVGAGI. This CDR3 contains 14 residues. CDR3 loop: CASSSLTQNTEAFF. CDR3 DNA sequence: TGTGCCAGCAGTTCCTTGACACAGAACACTGAAGCTTTCTTT.

This CDR3 reads CASSRLAGNYEQYV. The CDR3 nucleotides read TGTGCCAGCAGTAGGCTAGCGGGGAACTACGAGCAGTACGTC. V usage is TRBV6-5 and J usage is TRBJ2-7; 9 nucleotides agree with TRBD2. Per the germline V gene, CDR1 is MNHEY and CDR2 is SVGAGI. The CDR3 length is 14 residues. After removal of 5 bases from V and 3 bases from J, the junction contained 5 bases not matched to a gene.

V and J are TRBV4-2 and TRBJ2-1; unclear D gene. V was shortened by 4 bases and J by 5 bases, with 6 bases between the two germline ends. CDR3 length equals 12 residues. From germline, CDR1 is LGHNA and CDR2 YNFKEQ. The CDR3 coding sequence is TGTGCCAGCAGCCTAGGAGACAATGAGCAGTTCTTC. Its translation is CASSLGDNEQFF.

The rearrangement uses TRBV29-1 and TRBJ2-7; 7 positions agree with TRBD2. The V gene end was trimmed by 8 bases and the J gene end by 0 bases; junction bases not matched to a gene: 10. The CDR3 length is 14 residues. Per germline, CDR1 SQVTM and CDR2 ANQGSEA. The CDR3 protein is CSTLSGVHSYEQYF. The CDR3 bases are TGCAGCACCCTGAGCGGGGTACACTCCTACGAGCAGTACTTC.

This rearrangement joins TRBV20-1 to TRBJ2-1; D might be TRBD1 (6 bases). The V and J ends lost 3 bases and 4 bases respectively, with 13 bases between them. This CDR3 has 14 residues. Germline V gene data show CDR1 as DFQATT and CDR2 as SNEGSKA (reference sequence). CDR3 protein: CSASRQEKYNEQFF. CDR3 bases: TGCAGTGCTAGTCGACAGGAAAAATACAATGAGCAGTTCTTC.

The chain is built from TRBV14 and TRBJ2-3; 8 bases fit TRBD2. V was pared by 0 bases and J by 7 bases, with 3 bases of the junction left unmatched. The CDR3 has 14 amino acids. Germline V CDR1 and CDR2: SGHDN, FVKESK. This CDR3 is CASSQDSGVYTQYF. CDR3 sequence (DNA): TGTGCCAGCAGCCAAGATAGCGGGGTGTATACGCAGTATTTT.

This chain uses TRBV12-2 with TRBJ1-5; TRBD1, the table's D call, was not compared with the DNA. TRBV12-2 is marked as a pseudogene. The CDR3 is made up of 17 amino acids. CDR3 sequence (DNA): TGTGCAAGTCGCCCCGGGTGTGGGACACCAAACAATCAGCCCCAGCATTTT. As protein: CASRPGCGTPNNQPQHF.

This clone came up once. The V gene is TRBV28, the J gene TRBJ1-2; tentative D call: TRBD1 (6 bases). Germline loops: CDR1 MDHEN, CDR2 SYDVKM. The CDR3 has 14 amino acids. The V gene lost 3 bases and the J gene lost 3 bases, with 11 bases spanning the gap. CDR3 nucleotides: TGTGCCAGCAGTTTCCTAGCAGGGGACTATGGCTACACCTTC. Protein sequence: CASSFLAGDYGYTF.

This chain links TRBV24-1 with TRBJ2-1; a weak D match, TRBD2 (5 bases). There are 15 residues in the CDR3. The V end lost 1 base, the J end lost 3 bases, and 9 bases lay between the germline ends. CDR1 and CDR2 from the germline V gene are KGHDR and SFDVKD. The CDR3 here is CATSDFGAGYNEQFF. The CDR3 DNA reads as TGTGCCACCAGTGATTTTGGTGCGGGCTACAATGAGCAGTTCTTC.

The V gene is TRBV19, the J gene TRBJ1-2; D is uncertain. The CDR3 is 13 amino acids. Trimming removed 2 bases from V and 2 bases from J, with 6 bases in between. Looked up from germline, CDR1 is LNHDA and CDR2 is SQIVND (reference sequence). In DNA, the CDR3 is TGTGCCAGTAGTATAAGCGGGAACTATGGCTACACCTTC. This gives the protein CASSISGNYGYTF. The variable domain in full, with the rest retrieved from reference TRBV19 and TRBJ1-2, is DGGITQSPKYLFRKEGQNVTLSCEQNLNHDAMYWYRQDPGQGLRLIYYSQIVNDFQKGDIAEGYSVSREKKESFPLTVTSAQKNPTAFYLCASSISGNYGYTFGSGTRLTVV.

The V gene is TRBV27, the J gene TRBJ2-3, with 9 bases aligning to TRBD1. Unmatched junction bases numbered 10, after V lost 5 bases and J lost 7 bases. The germline CDR1 and CDR2 sequences are MNHEY and SMNVEV (reference sequence). This CDR3 contains 15 residues. The CDR3 bases are TGTGCCAGCAGTACCCCCGGGACAGGGTACAATACGCAGTATTTT. Protein sequence: CASSTPGTGYNTQYF.

The rearrangement uses TRBV4-2 and TRBJ1-6, with 8 bases aligning to TRBD1. V lost 4 bases and J lost 3; bases outside the gene matches: 8. Germline loops: CDR1 LGHNA, CDR2 YNFKEQ. This CDR3 region has 17 residues. The CDR3 here is CASSPGSTGDYNSPLHF. CDR3 DNA sequence: TGTGCCAGCAGCCCAGGATCGACAGGGGACTATAATTCACCCCTCCACTTT.

This clone was observed a handful of times. This chain links TRBV11-2 with TRBJ1-1; TRBD1 matches 10 bases. Germline assignment: CDR1 SGHAT and CDR2 FQNNGV. The ends lost 5 bases at V and 0 bases at J; junction bases unmatched: 6. The length of the CDR3 is 16 residues. As DNA, the CDR3 is TGTGCCAGCAGCCCGTGGACAGGGGGAATGAACACTGAAGCTTTCTTT. Its translation: CASSPWTGGMNTEAFF.

V usage is TRBV5-5 and J usage is TRBJ1-4; D remains unclear. The V end lost 4 bases, the J end lost 8 bases, and 15 bases lay between the germline ends. This CDR3 spans 14 amino acids. Germline-derived CDR1 and CDR2 are SGHKS and YYEKEE (reference sequence). The CDR3 DNA reads TGTGCCAGCAGCCTCCGTTTGTTTGAGGAAAAACTGTTTTTT. Translated, it gives CASSLRLFEEKLFF.

This rearrangement joins TRBV5-1 to TRBJ1-1; 8 nucleotides match TRBD1. CDR1 is SGHRS, CDR2 YFSETQ, per germline. This CDR3 contains 15 residues. Germline trimming cut 3 bases from V and 1 base from J; bases unmatched to any gene: 5. The CDR3 region is CASSSRQGTNTEAFF. The CDR3 nucleotides read TGCGCCAGCAGCTCCCGACAGGGGACGAACACTGAAGCTTTCTTT.

The chain links TRBV6-5 to TRBJ1-5; 11 nucleotides line up with TRBD1. Trimming removed 6 bases from V and 12 bases from J; junction bases left unmatched: 4. Germline-derived CDR1 and CDR2 are MNHEY and SVGAGI. This CDR3 region has 12 residues. The CDR3 here is CASRGQGGNQHF. CDR3 sequence (DNA): TGTGCCAGCAGGGGACAGGGGGGGAACCAGCATTTT.

This clone occurred a few times. The chain is built from TRBV30 and TRBJ2-1; 8 bases are a match to TRBD2. J lost 8 bases, V lost 2 bases, and 2 bases had no gene match. CDR1 and CDR2 (germline): GTSNPN, SVGIG (reference sequence). This CDR3 has 12 amino acids. The CDR3 bases are TGTGCCTGGAGTCGGGGGGGCTATGAGCAGTTCTTC. Protein sequence: CAWSRGGYEQFF.

This chain links TRBV7-9 with TRBJ1-2; possibly TRBD1 for D (5 bases). The CDR3 length is 14 residues. CDR1 SEHNR and CDR2 FQNEAQ come from the germline V gene (reference sequence). The V end lost 1 base, the J end lost 7 bases, and 13 bases lay between the germline ends. CDR3 DNA sequence: TGTGCCAGCAGCTTAGATAAGACAGCCGGTGGCTACACCTTC. It yields the protein CASSLDKTAGGYTF.